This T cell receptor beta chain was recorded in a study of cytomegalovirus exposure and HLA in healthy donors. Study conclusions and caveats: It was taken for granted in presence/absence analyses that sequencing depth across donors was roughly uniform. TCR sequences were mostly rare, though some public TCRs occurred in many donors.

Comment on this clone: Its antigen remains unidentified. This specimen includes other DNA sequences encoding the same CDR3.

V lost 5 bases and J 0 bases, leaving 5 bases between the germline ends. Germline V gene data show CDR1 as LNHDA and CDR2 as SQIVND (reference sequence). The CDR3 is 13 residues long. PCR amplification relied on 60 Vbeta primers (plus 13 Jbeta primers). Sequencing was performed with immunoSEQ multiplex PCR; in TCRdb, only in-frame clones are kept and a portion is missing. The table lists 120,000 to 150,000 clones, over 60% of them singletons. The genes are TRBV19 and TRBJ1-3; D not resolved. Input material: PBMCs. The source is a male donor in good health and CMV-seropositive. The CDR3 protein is CASSVYSGNTIYF. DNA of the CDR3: TGTGCCAGTAGTGTTTACTCTGGAAACACCATATATTTT.